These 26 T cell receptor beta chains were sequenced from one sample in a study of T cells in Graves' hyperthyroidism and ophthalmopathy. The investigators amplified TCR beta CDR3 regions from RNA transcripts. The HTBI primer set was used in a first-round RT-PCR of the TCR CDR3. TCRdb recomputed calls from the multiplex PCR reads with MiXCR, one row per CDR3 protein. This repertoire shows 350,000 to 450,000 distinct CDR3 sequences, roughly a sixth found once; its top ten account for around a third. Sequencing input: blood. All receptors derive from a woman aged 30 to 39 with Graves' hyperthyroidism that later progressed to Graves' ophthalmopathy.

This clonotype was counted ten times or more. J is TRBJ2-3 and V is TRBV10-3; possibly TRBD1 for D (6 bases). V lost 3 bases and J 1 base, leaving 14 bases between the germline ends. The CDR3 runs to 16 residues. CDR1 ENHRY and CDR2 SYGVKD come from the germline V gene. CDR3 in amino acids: CAISERGTTGTDTQYF. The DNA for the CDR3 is TGTGCCATCAGTGAAAGGGGGACGACAGGCACAGATACGCAGTATTTT.

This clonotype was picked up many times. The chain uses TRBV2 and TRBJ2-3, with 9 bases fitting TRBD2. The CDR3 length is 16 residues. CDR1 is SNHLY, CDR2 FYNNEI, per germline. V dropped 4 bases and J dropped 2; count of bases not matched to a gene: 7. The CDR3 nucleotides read TGTGCCAGCAGTGTAGGTAGCGGGGGTTTCACAGATACGCAGTATTTT. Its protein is CASSVGSGGFTDTQYF. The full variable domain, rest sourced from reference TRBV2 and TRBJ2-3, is EPEVTQTPSHQVTQMGQEVILRCVPISNHLYFYWYRQILGQKVEFLVSFYNNEISEKSEIFDDQFSVERPDGSNFTLKIRSTKLEDSAMYFCASSVGSGGFTDTQYFGPGTRLTVL.

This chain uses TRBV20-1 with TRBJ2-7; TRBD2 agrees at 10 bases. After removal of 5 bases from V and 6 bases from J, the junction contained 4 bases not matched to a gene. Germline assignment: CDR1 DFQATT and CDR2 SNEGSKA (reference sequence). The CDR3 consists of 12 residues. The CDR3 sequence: CSAPGTSVEQYF. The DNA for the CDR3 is TGCAGTGCTCCCGGGACTAGCGTCGAGCAGTACTTC.

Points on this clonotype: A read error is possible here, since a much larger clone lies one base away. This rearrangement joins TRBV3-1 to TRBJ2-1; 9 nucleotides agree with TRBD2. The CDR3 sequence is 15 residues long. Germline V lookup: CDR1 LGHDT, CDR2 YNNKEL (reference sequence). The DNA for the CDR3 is TGTGCCGGCAGCCAAAGGACTAGCGCTTACAATGAGCAGTTCTTC. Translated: CAGSQRTSAYNEQFF.

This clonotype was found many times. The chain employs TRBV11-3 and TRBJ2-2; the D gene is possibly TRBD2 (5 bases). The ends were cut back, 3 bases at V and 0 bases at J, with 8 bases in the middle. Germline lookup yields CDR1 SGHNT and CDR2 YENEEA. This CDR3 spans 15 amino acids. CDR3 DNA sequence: TGTGCCAGCAGCTTTGCCGGGGCGAACACCGGGGAGCTGTTTTTT. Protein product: CASSFAGANTGELFF.

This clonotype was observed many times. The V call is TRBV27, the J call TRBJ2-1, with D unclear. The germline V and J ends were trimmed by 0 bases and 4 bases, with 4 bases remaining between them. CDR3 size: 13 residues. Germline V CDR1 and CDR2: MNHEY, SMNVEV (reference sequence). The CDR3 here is CASSLSKYNEQFF. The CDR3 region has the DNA TGTGCCAGCAGTTTATCGAAGTACAATGAGCAGTTCTTC.

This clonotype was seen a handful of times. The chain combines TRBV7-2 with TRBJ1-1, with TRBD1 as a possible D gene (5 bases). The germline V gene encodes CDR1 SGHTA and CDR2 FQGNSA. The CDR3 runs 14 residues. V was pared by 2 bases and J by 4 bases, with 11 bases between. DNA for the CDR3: TGTGCCAGCAGCTTACTCCGGGGGAGCACTGAAGCTTTCTTT. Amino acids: CASSLLRGSTEAFF.

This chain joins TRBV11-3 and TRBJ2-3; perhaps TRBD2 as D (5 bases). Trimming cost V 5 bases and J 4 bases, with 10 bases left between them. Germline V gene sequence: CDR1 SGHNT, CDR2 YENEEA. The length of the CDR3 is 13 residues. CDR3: CASSPGGADTQYF. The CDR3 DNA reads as TGTGCCAGCAGCCCAGGAGGAGCAGATACGCAGTATTTT.

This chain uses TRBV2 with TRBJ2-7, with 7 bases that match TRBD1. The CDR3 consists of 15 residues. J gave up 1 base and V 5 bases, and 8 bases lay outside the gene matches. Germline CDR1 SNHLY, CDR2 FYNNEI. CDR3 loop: CASSPPGTVSYEQYF. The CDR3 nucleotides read TGTGCCAGCAGTCCTCCCGGGACAGTTTCCTACGAGCAGTACTTC.

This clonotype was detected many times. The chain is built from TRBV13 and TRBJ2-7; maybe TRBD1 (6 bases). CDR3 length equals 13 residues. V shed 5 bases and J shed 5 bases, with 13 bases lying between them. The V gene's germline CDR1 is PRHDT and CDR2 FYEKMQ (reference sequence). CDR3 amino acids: CASSQTGFHEQYF. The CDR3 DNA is TGTGCCAGCAGCCAAACAGGGTTCCACGAGCAGTACTTC.

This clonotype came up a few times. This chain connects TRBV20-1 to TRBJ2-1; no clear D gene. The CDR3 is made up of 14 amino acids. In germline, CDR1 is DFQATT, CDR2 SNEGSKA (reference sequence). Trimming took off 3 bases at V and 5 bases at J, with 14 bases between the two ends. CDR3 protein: CSASEDPTHNEQFF. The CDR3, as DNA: TGCAGTGCTAGTGAGGACCCCACCCACAATGAGCAGTTCTTC.

CDR3 DNA: TGTGCCAGCAGCTCGAACGCAGGAAGCAATCAGCCCCAGCATTTT. Its protein product is CASSSNAGSNQPQHF. The rearrangement uses TRBV7-2 and TRBJ1-5; D is unclear. Germline lookup yields CDR1 SGHTA and CDR2 FQGNSA. V lost 4 bases and J lost 1, with 11 bases in between. CDR3 size: 15 residues.

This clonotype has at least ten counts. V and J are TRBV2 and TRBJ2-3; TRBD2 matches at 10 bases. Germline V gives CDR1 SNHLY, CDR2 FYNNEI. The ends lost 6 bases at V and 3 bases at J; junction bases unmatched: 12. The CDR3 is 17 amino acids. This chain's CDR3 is CASSVMRTSGATDTQYF. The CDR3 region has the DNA TGTGCCAGCAGCGTGATGCGCACTAGCGGGGCGACAGATACGCAGTATTTT.

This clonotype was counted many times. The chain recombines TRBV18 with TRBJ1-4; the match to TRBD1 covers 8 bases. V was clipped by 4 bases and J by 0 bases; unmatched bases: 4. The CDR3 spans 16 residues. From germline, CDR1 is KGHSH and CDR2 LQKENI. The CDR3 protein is CASSRGQATTNEKLFF. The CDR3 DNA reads TGTGCCAGCTCACGGGGACAGGCAACAACTAATGAAAAACTGTTTTTT. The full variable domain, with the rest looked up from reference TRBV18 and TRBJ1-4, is NAGVMQNPRHLVRRRGQEARLRCSPMKGHSHVYWYRQLPEEGLKFMVYLQKENIIDESGMPKERFSAEFPKEGPSILRIQQVVRGDSAAYFCASSRGQATTNEKLFFGSGTQLSVL.

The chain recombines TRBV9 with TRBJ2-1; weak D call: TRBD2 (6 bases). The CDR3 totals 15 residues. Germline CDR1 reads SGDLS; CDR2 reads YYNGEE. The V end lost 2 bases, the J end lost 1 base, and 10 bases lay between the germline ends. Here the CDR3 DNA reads TGTGCCAGCAGCGTCGACGGGACTTCCTACAATGAGCAGTTCTTC. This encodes CASSVDGTSYNEQFF.

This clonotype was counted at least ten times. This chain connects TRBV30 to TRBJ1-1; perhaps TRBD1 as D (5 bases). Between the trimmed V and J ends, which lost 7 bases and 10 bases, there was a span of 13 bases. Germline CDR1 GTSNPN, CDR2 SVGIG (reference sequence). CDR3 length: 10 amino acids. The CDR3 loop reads CASRAARAFF. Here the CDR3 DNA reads TGTGCCTCCAGGGCGGCGCGAGCTTTCTTT. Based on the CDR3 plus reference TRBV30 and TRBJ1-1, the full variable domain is SQTIHQWPATLVQPVGSPLSLECTVEGTSNPNLYWYRQAAGRGLQLLFYSVGIGQISSEVPQNLSASRPQDRQFILSSKKLLLSDSGFYLCASRAARAFFGQGTRLTVV.

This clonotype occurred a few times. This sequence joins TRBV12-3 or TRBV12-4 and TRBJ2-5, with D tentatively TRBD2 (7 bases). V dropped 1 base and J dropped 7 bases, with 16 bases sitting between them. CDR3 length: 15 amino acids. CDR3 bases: TGTGCCAGCAGTTTAGGAGGGGGGGGAGGCGGGACCCAGTACTTC. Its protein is CASSLGGGGGGTQYF.

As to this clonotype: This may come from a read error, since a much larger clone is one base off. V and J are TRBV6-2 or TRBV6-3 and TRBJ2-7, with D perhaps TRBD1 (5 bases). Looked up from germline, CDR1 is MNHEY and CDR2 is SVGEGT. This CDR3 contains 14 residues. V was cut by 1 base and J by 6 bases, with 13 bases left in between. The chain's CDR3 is CASSYLAGMREQYF. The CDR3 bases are TGTGCCAGCAGTTACTTGGCAGGGATGCGCGAGCAGTACTTC.

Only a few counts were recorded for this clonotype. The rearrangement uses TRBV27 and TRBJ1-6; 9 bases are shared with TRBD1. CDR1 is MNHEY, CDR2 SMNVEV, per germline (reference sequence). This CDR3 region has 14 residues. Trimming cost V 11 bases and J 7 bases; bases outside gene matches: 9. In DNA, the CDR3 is TGTGCCGCTTCGGGACAGGGACCAAATTCACCCCTCCACTTT. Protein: CAASGQGPNSPLHF.

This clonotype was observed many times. CDR3 amino acids: CSGGQENTEAFF. The CDR3 region has the DNA TGCAGCGGTGGACAGGAGAACACTGAAGCTTTCTTT. The J gene is TRBJ1-1, the V gene TRBV29-1; 7 nucleotides align to TRBD1. J lost 1 base, V lost 7 bases, and 3 bases had no gene match. Germline CDR1 SQVTM, CDR2 ANQGSEA. The CDR3 runs 12 residues. Looking up the rest from reference TRBV29-1 and TRBJ1-1 gives the full variable domain: SAVISQKPSRDICQRGTSLTIQCQVDSQVTMMFWYRQQPGQSLTLIATANQGSEATYESGFVIDKFPISRPNLTFSTLTVSNMSPEDSSIYLCSGGQENTEAFFGQGTRLTVV.

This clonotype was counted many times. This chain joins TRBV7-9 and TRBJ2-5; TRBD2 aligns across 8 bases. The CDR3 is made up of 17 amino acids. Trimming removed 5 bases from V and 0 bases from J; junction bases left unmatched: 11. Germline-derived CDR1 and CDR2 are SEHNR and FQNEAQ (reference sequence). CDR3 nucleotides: TGTGCCAGCAGCCCGTGGAGAGCGGGAGAGTACCAAGAGACCCAGTACTTC. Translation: CASSPWRAGEYQETQYF.

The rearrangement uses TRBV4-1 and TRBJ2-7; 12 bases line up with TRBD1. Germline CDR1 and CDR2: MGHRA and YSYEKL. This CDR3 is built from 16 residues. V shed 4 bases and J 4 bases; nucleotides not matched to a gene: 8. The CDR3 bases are TGCGCCAGCAGCCTGGGACAGGGGGCGTTGGGGTACGAGCAGTACTTC. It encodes CASSLGQGALGYEQYF.

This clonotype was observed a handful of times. This chain's CDR3 is CAWSVRGAPGNTIYF. As DNA, the CDR3 is TGTGCCTGGAGTGTACGGGGGGCGCCTGGAAACACCATATATTTT. J is TRBJ1-3 and V is TRBV30; tentatively, D is TRBD1 (6 bases). This CDR3 region has 15 residues. Germline CDR1 is GTSNPN and CDR2 is SVGIG (reference sequence). V dropped 0 bases and J dropped 2 bases, with 11 bases sitting between them. Together with reference TRBV30 and TRBJ1-3, the CDR3 gives the full variable domain: SQTIHQWPATLVQPVGSPLSLECTVEGTSNPNLYWYRQAAGRGLQLLFYSVGIGQISSEVPQNLSASRPQDRQFILSSKKLLLSDSGFYLCAWSVRGAPGNTIYFGEGSWLTVV.

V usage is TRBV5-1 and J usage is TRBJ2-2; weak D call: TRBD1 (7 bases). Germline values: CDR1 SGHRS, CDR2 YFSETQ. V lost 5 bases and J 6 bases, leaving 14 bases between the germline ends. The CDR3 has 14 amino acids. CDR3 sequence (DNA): TGCGCCAGCAGTAAGGAGGGGGCTCCCGGGGAGCTGTTTTTT. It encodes CASSKEGAPGELFF.

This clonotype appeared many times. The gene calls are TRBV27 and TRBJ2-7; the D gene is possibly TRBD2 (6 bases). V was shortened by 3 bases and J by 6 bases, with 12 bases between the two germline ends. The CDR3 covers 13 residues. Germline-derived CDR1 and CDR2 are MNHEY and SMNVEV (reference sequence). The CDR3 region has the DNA TGTGCCAGCAGTTTTTCCCCGGGGGTCGAGCAGTACTTC. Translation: CASSFSPGVEQYF.

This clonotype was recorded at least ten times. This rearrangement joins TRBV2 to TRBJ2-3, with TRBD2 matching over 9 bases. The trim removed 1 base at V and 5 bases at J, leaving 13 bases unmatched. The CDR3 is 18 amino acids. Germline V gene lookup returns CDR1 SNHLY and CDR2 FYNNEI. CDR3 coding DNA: TGTGCCAGCAGTGAAGGGGGACTAGCTAACCTGCCTGGAGATACGCAGTATTTT. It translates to CASSEGGLANLPGDTQYF.